These 22 T cell receptor beta chains were sequenced from one sample in a study of T cell responses to AZD1222 COVID-19 vaccine. TCRdb's copy holds only in-frame clones and misses some; the assay was immunoSEQ multiplex PCR. The sample records tens of thousands of clones, about nine tenths being singletons. The material was peripheral blood, obtained on day 0 of AZD1222 vaccination. The receptor source for this set is an adult in good health.

V usage is TRBV6-1 and J usage is TRBJ2-2, with 9 positions matching TRBD2. The CDR3 covers 16 residues. V shed 3 bases and J 3 bases; nucleotides not matched to a gene: 5. Germline values: CDR1 MNHNS, CDR2 SASEGT. The CDR3 is CASSDGGGAYTGELFF. Written as DNA, the CDR3 is TGTGCCAGCAGTGATGGCGGGGGGGCGTACACCGGGGAGCTGTTTTTT.

The chain uses TRBV7-2 and TRBJ2-3; 9 bases line up with TRBD1. CDR1 is SGHTA, CDR2 FQGNSA, per germline. This CDR3 contains 14 residues. The ends lost 4 bases at V and 4 bases at J; junction bases unmatched: 3. The CDR3 protein is CASSSDRGADTQYF. The CDR3 region has the DNA TGTGCCAGCAGCTCGGACAGGGGTGCAGATACGCAGTATTTT.

The chain is built from TRBV19 and TRBJ1-1; D possibly corresponds to TRBD1 (6 bases). V gave up 11 bases and J gave up 0 bases, with 22 bases separating them. Germline CDR1 LNHDA, CDR2 SQIVND (reference sequence). This CDR3 is built from 16 residues. This chain's CDR3 is CASSPAPGQMNTEAFF. The CDR3, as DNA: TGTGCCTCTTCCCCGGCCCCCGGACAGATGAACACTGAAGCTTTCTTT.

The chain employs TRBV19 and TRBJ1-1; D unresolved. The CDR3 sequence is 12 residues long. CDR1 is LNHDA, CDR2 SQIVND, per germline (reference sequence). The ends were cut back, 1 base at V and 7 bases at J, with 7 bases in the middle. The CDR3 here is CASSIGGGEAFF. The CDR3 DNA reads TGTGCCAGTAGTATAGGGGGAGGTGAAGCTTTCTTT. Complete variable domain (other parts from reference TRBV19 and TRBJ1-1): DGGITQSPKYLFRKEGQNVTLSCEQNLNHDAMYWYRQDPGQGLRLIYYSQIVNDFQKGDIAEGYSVSREKKESFPLTVTSAQKNPTAFYLCASSIGGGEAFFGQGTRLTVV.

The chain uses TRBV5-4 and TRBJ2-3; 8 bases map to TRBD2. The V and J ends lost 2 bases and 4 bases, in that order; junction bases with no gene match: 6. Germline V gene data show CDR1 as SGHNT and CDR2 as YYREEE (reference sequence). This CDR3 has 15 residues. CDR3 region: CASSLSGGGADTQYF. Here the CDR3 DNA reads TGTGCCAGCAGCTTATCGGGGGGGGGCGCAGATACGCAGTATTTT.

The V gene is TRBV28, the J gene TRBJ2-7, with a tentative D call TRBD1 (6 bases). Germline loops: CDR1 MDHEN, CDR2 SYDVKM. This CDR3 spans 13 amino acids. Trimming stripped 8 bases from V and 2 bases from J, with 13 bases between. DNA for the CDR3: TGTGCCAGCGGGGGCGGAGCAACCTACGAGCAGTACTTC. It specifies CASGGGATYEQYF.

The chain is built from TRBV10-1 and TRBJ2-2; 10 bases line up with TRBD2. Germline-derived CDR1 and CDR2 are WNHNN and SYGVQD (reference sequence). This CDR3 contains 16 residues. J was trimmed by 5 bases and V by 2 bases; bases with no gene match: 5. This chain's CDR3 is CASSEGLAAQTGELFF. The CDR3 bases are TGCGCCAGCAGTGAGGGACTAGCGGCACAAACCGGGGAGCTGTTTTTT.

The rearrangement uses TRBV20-1 and TRBJ1-5, with D unclear. V was cut by 3 bases and J by 4 bases, with 4 bases left in between. Germline values: CDR1 DFQATT, CDR2 SNEGSKA (reference sequence). The CDR3 is made up of 11 amino acids. CDR3 sequence (DNA): TGCAGTGCTAGTCTAAATCAGCCCCAGCATTTT. Amino acids: CSASLNQPQHF.

The chain combines TRBV5-5 with TRBJ1-4; TRBD1 matches at 7 bases. Losses at the gene ends were 0 bases for V and 2 bases for J; bases not matched to a gene: 4. CDR3 size: 16 residues. CDR1 SGHKS and CDR2 YYEKEE come from the germline V gene (reference sequence). CDR3 nucleotides: TGTGCCAGCAGCTTGGGAGGGGGCGCCACTAATGAAAAACTGTTTTTT. It yields the protein CASSLGGGATNEKLFF.

The rearrangement uses TRBV7-9 and TRBJ1-1; TRBD1 agrees at 7 bases. V was clipped by 5 bases and J by 1 base; unmatched bases: 1. CDR1 SEHNR and CDR2 FQNEAQ come from the germline V gene (reference sequence). CDR3 length: 13 amino acids. The CDR3 is CASSEGANTEAFF. As DNA, the CDR3 is TGTGCCAGCAGCGAGGGGGCGAACACTGAAGCTTTCTTT.

The CDR3, as DNA: TGTGCCAGTAGTATCATAGGGACAGGCCCTACTGAAGCTTTCTTT. It translates to CASSIIGTGPTEAFF. The J gene is TRBJ1-1, the V gene TRBV19; 8 bases are a match to TRBD1. The CDR3 runs 15 residues. The V segment lost 3 bases and the J segment 5 bases; nucleotides outside the gene matches: 8. Germline CDR1 LNHDA, CDR2 SQIVND (reference sequence).

The chain couples TRBV6-1 to TRBJ1-1; D gene ambiguous. Trimming took off 1 base at V and 11 bases at J, with 8 bases between the two ends. CDR1 is MNHNS and CDR2 is SASEGT in the germline V gene. The CDR3 is 11 residues long. As DNA, the CDR3 is TGTGCCAGCAGTGAAGGGGGTTTGGCTTTCTTT. Its translation is CASSEGGLAFF.

This clone was counted a few times. The chain combines TRBV19 with TRBJ1-1, with 11 bases identical to TRBD1. Losses at the gene ends were 5 bases for V and 1 base for J; bases not matched to a gene: 9. CDR3 length: 17 residues. CDR1 and CDR2 from the germline V gene are LNHDA and SQIVND (reference sequence). The CDR3 DNA is TGTGCCAGTAGTGCCCAGGACAGGGGGCTGGGGAACACTGAAGCTTTCTTT. Amino acids: CASSAQDRGLGNTEAFF.

This clone appeared once. This rearrangement joins TRBV5-4 to TRBJ2-1; 12 nucleotides agree with TRBD2. The length of the CDR3 is 19 residues. Germline V gene lookup returns CDR1 SGHNT and CDR2 YYREEE (reference sequence). Germline trimming cut 0 bases from V and 0 bases from J; bases unmatched to any gene: 7. The CDR3 region has the DNA TGTGCCAGCAGCTTGGCTAGGGGACTAGCGGGCCCCTCCTACAATGAGCAGTTCTTC. It encodes CASSLARGLAGPSYNEQFF.

This rearrangement joins TRBV3-1 (or the pseudogene TRBV3-2) to TRBJ2-2; D is undetermined. Germline assignment: CDR1 LGHDT and CDR2 YNNKEL (reference sequence). V dropped 2 bases and J dropped 6 bases, with 10 bases sitting between them. The CDR3 is made up of 14 amino acids. CDR3 amino acids: CASSQQQWPGELFF. In DNA form, the CDR3 reads TGTGCCAGCAGCCAACAACAATGGCCCGGGGAGCTGTTTTTT.

V gene TRBV7-7 combines with J gene TRBJ2-5; 8 nucleotides match TRBD2. The germline CDR1 and CDR2 sequences are SSHAT and FNYEAQ (reference sequence). The V gene end was trimmed by 2 bases and the J gene end by 4 bases; junction bases not matched to a gene: 12. The CDR3 spans 17 residues. CDR3 DNA: TGTGCCAGCAGCTTAACAGGGCTTGTCGCGGGGGGAGAGACCCAGTACTTC. This sequence encodes CASSLTGLVAGGETQYF.

This chain connects TRBV5-1 to TRBJ2-3; D may be TRBD1 or TRBD2 (5 bases each). Trimming took 1 base from V and 2 from J, leaving 14 bases between them. The length of the CDR3 is 16 residues. From germline, CDR1 is SGHRS and CDR2 YFSETQ. The chain's CDR3 is CASSLLGDGTTDTQYF. The CDR3, as DNA: TGCGCCAGCAGCTTGCTTGGGGACGGTACCACAGATACGCAGTATTTT.

The chain carries TRBV30 and TRBJ1-5; TRBD1 aligns across 7 bases. In germline, CDR1 is GTSNPN, CDR2 SVGIG (reference sequence). The CDR3 contains 14 residues. The junction had 3 bases not matched to a gene; V was cut back by 1 base and J by 3 bases. CDR3 DNA sequence: TGTGCCTGGAGTGACGGGACAGTCAATCAGCCCCAGCATTTT. Encoded protein: CAWSDGTVNQPQHF. Full variable domain (missing parts from reference TRBV30 and TRBJ1-5): SQTIHQWPATLVQPVGSPLSLECTVEGTSNPNLYWYRQAAGRGLQLLFYSVGIGQISSEVPQNLSASRPQDRQFILSSKKLLLSDSGFYLCAWSDGTVNQPQHFGDGTRLSIL.

This sequence joins TRBV4-1 and TRBJ1-3, with D tentatively TRBD1 (5 bases). V was clipped by 2 bases and J by 2 bases, with 13 bases between them. The V gene's germline CDR1 is MGHRA and CDR2 YSYEKL. The CDR3 is made up of 16 amino acids. The CDR3 here is CASSQHQGGPGNTIYF. CDR3 DNA: TGCGCCAGCAGCCAACACCAGGGAGGGCCTGGAAACACCATATATTTT.

The rearrangement links TRBV28 to TRBJ1-5, with unresolved D. CDR1 MDHEN and CDR2 SYDVKM come from the germline V gene. CDR3 size: 13 residues. V was clipped by 6 bases and J by 4 bases, with 10 bases between them. CDR3 protein: CASRLRLNQPQHF. CDR3 nucleotides: TGTGCCAGCAGACTACGGCTAAATCAGCCCCAGCATTTT.

The chain links TRBV7-2 to TRBJ1-4; D perhaps matches TRBD1 (5 bases). The CDR3 extends over 16 amino acids. V dropped 0 bases and J dropped 5 bases, with 13 bases sitting between them. CDR1 and CDR2 (germline): SGHTA, FQGNSA. The CDR3 nucleotides read TGTGCCAGCAGCTTAGCAGCGGGGGGGAGGAATGAAAAACTGTTTTTT. Translation gives CASSLAAGGRNEKLFF.

The CDR3 DNA is TGTGCCAGCTCACCATTGCAGGGGGGGCGCAATGAGCAGTTCTTC. Protein: CASSPLQGGRNEQFF. This chain joins TRBV18 and TRBJ2-1, with D possibly called TRBD1 or TRBD2 (7 bases each). The CDR3 has 15 amino acids. V was trimmed by 2 bases and J by 6 bases, leaving 14 bases between them. Germline V CDR1 and CDR2: KGHSH, LQKENI.